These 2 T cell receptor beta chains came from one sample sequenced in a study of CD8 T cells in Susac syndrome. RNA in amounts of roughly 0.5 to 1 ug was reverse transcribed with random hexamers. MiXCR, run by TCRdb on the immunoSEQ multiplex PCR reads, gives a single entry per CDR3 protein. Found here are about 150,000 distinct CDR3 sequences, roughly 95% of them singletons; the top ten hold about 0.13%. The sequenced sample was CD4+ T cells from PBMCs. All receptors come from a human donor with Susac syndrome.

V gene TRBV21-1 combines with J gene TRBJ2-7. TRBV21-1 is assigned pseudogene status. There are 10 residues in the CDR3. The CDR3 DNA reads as TGTGCCAGGATCCTGGACGAGCAGTACGTC. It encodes CARILDEQYV.

The CDR3 reads CASSLSWGDYEQYV. The CDR3 DNA reads TGTGCCAGCAGCTTGAGTTGGGGGGACTACGAGCAGTACGTC. V and J are TRBV7-6 and TRBJ2-7, with D maybe TRBD2 (6 bases). This CDR3 has 14 amino acids. The germline CDR1 and CDR2 sequences are SGHVS and FNYEAQ. V gave up 3 bases and J gave up 3 bases, with 12 bases separating them.